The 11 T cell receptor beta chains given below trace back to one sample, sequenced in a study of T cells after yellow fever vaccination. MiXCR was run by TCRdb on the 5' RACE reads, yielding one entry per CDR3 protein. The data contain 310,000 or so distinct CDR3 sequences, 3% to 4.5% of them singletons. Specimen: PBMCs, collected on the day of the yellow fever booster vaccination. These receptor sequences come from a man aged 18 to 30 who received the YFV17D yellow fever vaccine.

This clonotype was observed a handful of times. CDR3 in amino acids: CASSLVRGANYGYTF. The CDR3 region has the DNA TGTGCCAGCAGCTTAGTTAGGGGGGCCAACTATGGCTACACCTTC. V gene TRBV7-2 combines with J gene TRBJ1-2, with D maybe TRBD1 (6 bases). The germline gives CDR1 SGHTA, CDR2 FQGNSA. The CDR3 loop spans 15 amino acids. Trimming stripped 1 base from V and 2 bases from J, with 11 bases between.

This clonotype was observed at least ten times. The CDR3 here is CASRASGGSGDTQYF. The CDR3 DNA reads as TGCGCCAGCAGGGCTAGCGGGGGCTCTGGGGATACGCAGTATTTT. The V and J genes are TRBV5-1 and TRBJ2-3, with 10 nucleotides matching TRBD2. V lost 5 bases and J lost 6; bases outside the gene matches: 9. Germline V lookup: CDR1 SGHRS, CDR2 YFSETQ. This CDR3 has 15 residues.

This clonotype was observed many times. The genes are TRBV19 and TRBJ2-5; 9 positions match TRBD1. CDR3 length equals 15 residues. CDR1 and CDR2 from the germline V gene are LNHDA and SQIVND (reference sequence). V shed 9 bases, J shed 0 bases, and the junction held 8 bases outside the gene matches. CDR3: CASAPWDRDQETQYF. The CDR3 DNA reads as TGTGCCAGCGCGCCCTGGGACAGGGACCAAGAGACCCAGTACTTC.

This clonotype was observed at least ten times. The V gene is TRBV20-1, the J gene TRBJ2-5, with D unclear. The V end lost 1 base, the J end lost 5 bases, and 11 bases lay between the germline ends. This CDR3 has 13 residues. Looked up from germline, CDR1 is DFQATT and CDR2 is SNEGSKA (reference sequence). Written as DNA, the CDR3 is TGCAGTGCTAGAGTTGGCGCCCAGGAGACCCAGTACTTC. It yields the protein CSARVGAQETQYF.

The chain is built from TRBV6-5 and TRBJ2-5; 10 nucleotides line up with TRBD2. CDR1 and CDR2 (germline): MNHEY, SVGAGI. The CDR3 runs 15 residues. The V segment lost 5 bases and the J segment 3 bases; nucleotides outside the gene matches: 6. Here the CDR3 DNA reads TGTGCCAGCAGTGAAGCGGGGGGGAGAGAAGAGACCCAGTACTTC. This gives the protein CASSEAGGREETQYF.

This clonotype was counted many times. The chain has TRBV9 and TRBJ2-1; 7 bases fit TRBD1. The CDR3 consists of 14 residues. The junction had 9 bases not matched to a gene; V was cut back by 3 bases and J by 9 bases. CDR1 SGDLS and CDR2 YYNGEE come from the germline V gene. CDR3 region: CASSETGFSGEQFF. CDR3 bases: TGTGCCAGCAGCGAGACAGGGTTCTCGGGTGAGCAGTTCTTC. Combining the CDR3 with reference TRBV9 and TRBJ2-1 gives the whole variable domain DSGVTQTPKHLITATGQRVTLRCSPRSGDLSVYWYQQSLDQGLQFLIQYYNGEERAKGNILERFSAQQFPDLHSELNLSSLELGDSALYFCASSETGFSGEQFFGPGTRLTVL.

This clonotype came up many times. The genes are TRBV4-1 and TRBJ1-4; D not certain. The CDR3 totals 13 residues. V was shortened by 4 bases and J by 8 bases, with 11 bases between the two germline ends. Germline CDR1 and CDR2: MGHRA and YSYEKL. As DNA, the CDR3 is TGCGCCAGCAGCCTTACCGAAGGGGAAAAACTGTTTTTT. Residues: CASSLTEGEKLFF.

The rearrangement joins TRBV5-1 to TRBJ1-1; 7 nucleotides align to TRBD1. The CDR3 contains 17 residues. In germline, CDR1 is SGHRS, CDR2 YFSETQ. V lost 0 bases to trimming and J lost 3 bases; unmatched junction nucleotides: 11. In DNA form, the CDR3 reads TGCGCCAGCAGCTTGGGGTGGTCAGGGGGTCTCGACACTGAAGCTTTCTTT. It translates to CASSLGWSGGLDTEAFF. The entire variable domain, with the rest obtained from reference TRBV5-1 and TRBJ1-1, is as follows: KAGVTQTPRYLIKTRGQQVTLSCSPISGHRSVSWYQQTPGQGLQFLFEYFSETQRNKGNFPGRFSGRQFSNSRSEMNVSTLELGDSALYLCASSLGWSGGLDTEAFFGQGTRLTVV.

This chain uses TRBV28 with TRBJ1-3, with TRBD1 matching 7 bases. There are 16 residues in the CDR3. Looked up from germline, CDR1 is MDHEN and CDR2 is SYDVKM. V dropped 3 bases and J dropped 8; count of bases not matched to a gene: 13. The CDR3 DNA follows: TGTGCCAGCAGTTTGGTCCAGGGGGTAAGGGCGGACACCATATATTTT. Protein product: CASSLVQGVRADTIYF.

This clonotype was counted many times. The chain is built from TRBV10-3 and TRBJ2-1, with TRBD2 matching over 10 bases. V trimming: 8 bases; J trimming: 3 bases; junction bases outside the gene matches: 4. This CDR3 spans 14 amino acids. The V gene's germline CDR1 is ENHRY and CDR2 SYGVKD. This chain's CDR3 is CAIGAGGYYNEQFF. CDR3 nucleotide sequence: TGTGCCATCGGAGCGGGGGGGTACTACAATGAGCAGTTCTTC.

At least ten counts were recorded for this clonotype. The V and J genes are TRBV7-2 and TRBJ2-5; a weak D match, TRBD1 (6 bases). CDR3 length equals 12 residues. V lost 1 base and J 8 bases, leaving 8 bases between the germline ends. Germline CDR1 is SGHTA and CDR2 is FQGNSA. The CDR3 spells CASSLVGTTQYF. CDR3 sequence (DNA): TGTGCCAGCAGCTTAGTGGGGACAACCCAGTACTTC.